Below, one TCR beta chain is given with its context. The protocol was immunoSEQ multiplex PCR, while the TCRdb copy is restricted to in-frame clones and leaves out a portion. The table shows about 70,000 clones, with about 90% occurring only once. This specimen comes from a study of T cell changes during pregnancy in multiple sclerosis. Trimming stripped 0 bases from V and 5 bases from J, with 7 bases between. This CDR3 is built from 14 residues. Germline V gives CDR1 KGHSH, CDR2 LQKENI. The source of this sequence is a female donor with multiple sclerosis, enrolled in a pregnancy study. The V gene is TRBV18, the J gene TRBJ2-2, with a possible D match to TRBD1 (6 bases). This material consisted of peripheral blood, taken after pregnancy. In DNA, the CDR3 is TGTGCCAGCTCACCACCGAGGGGGACCGGGGAGCTGTTTTTT. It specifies CASSPPRGTGELFF.